What follows is one T cell receptor beta chain and its context. The germline V gene encodes CDR1 MDHEN and CDR2 SYDVKM. The CDR3 runs 12 residues. V lost 11 bases and J lost 7, with 17 bases in between. As handled by the study authors: From reference gene primer amplification, estimates of nucleated cell counts were derived. Using immunoSEQ multiplex PCR, the repertoire was profiled, and TCRdb retains in-frame clones only, with some absent. V and J calls and clone size are those listed in that table; D and trimming were worked out from the DNA. The sample records tens of thousands of clones, 91% being singletons. The sample originates from a study of blood T cell repertoires in COVID-19. About the study: Nucleic acid was either cDNA or gDNA, and it came from T cells, B-cell-depleted T cells, or PBMCs.

The TCR sequence derives from a woman aged 50 to 60 in a cohort sampled during active COVID-19. This rearrangement joins TRBV28 to TRBJ1-2, with TRBD1 as a possible D gene (6 bases). The specimen was peripheral blood. The DNA of the CDR3 is TGTGCCTCTTCTTCTGGGGGCTCTGGCTACACCTTC. Residues: CASSSGGSGYTF.